Included here is one TCR beta chain sequence, with context. The antigen it recognizes is unknown. The input lacks base qualities; no much larger clone sits a single base away. This sample is drawn from a study of T cell changes during pregnancy in multiple sclerosis (dated by TCRdb to about 2019). With respect to the entire study: Changes in the T cell repertoire over the course of pregnancy were examined in this study in women with multiple sclerosis.

The germline V gene encodes CDR1 SQVTM and CDR2 ANQGSEA. V is shortened by 6 bases, J by 0 bases, and the region joining them spans 14 bases. The CDR3 has 14 amino acids, counting the end cysteine and phenylalanine. Only the CDR3 region is kept as DNA, spanning 42 bases read in frame from base 1. The protocol used for the library was the immunoSEQ multiplex PCR assay. As stored in TCRdb, this immuneACCESS dataset retains in-frame rearrangements with V and J assigned. A fraction of the clones does not appear; measured against another copy, unresolved V genes explain less than half of the discrepancy, and the remainder lacks a known reason. The sample table lists roughly 64,000 clones, 80% to 95% of them with a count of one. The ten largest clones represent approximately 1.4% of the sample.

The chain links TRBV29-1 with TRBJ1-1, with the identity of the D gene unclear. The material sequenced was peripheral blood, taken in the second trimester of pregnancy. The TCR sequence derives from a female donor with multiple sclerosis, enrolled in a pregnancy study. The nucleotide sequence reads as follows: TGCAGCGTCGTGGAGGTGCCTATGAACACTGAAGCTTTCTTT. Its protein is CSVVEVPMNTEAFF.